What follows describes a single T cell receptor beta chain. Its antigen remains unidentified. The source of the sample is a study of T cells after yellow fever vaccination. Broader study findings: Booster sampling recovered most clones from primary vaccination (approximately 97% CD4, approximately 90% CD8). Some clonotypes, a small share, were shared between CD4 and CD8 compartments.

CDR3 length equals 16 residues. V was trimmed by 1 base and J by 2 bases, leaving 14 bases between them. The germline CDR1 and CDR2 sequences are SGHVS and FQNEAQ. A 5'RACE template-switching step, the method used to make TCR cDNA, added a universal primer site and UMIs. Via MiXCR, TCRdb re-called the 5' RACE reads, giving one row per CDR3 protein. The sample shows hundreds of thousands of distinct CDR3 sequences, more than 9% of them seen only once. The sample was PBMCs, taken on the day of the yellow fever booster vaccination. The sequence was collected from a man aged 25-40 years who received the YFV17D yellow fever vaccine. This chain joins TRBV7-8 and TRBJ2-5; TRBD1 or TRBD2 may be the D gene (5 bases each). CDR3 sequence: CASSLESGTTQETQYF. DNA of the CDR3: TGTGCCAGCAGCTTAGAATCCGGGACCACTCAAGAGACCCAGTACTTC.